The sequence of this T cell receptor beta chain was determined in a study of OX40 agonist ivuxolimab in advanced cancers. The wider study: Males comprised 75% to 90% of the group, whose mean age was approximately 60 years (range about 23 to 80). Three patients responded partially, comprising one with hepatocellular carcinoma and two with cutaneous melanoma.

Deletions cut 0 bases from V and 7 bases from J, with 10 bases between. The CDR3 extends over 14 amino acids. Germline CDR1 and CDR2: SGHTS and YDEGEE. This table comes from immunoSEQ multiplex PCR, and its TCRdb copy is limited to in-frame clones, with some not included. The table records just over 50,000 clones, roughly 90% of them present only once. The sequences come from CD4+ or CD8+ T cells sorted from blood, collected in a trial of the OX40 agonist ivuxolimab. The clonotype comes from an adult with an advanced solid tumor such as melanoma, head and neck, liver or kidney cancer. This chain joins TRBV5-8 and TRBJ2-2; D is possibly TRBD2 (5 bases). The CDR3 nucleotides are TGTGCCAGCAGCTTGGGAGGGCGCCTCGGGGAGCTGTTTTTT. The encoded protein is CASSLGGRLGELFF.